The T cell receptor beta chain under discussion was sequenced for a study of beta chain features in type 1 diabetes. The investigators reverse transcribed all of the isolated RNA, so they sequenced expressed TCRB transcripts. TCRdb keeps only in-frame clones here, not all; method: immunoSEQ multiplex PCR. This sample yields over 40,000 clones, of which 66% are seen a single time; roughly 2.2% belongs to the top ten. Via the markers CD45RO/CCR7/CD25/CD127/CD95/CD27, stem cell-like memory, regulatory, central memory and naive CD4+ cells were sorted. Concerning this clone itself: Its target is unknown.

The study's findings and limits: Shortening of TCRB CDR3s, moderate but significant, appeared in all four CD4+ subsets of Type 1 diabetes patients.

The clonotype was recovered from a woman aged 18-35 years with type 1 diabetes. Specimen: Tregs from blood.

The CDR3 nucleotides read TGTGCCAGCAGTTTAGAAGGGGCGGGGGCGCCCCAGCATTTT. This translates into CASSLEGAGAPQHF. The chain is built from TRBV27 and TRBJ1-5; a weak D match, TRBD1 (6 bases). V lost 2 bases to trimming and J lost 9 bases, with 14 bases between them. This CDR3 is built from 14 residues. The V gene's germline CDR1 is MNHEY and CDR2 SMNVEV (reference sequence).